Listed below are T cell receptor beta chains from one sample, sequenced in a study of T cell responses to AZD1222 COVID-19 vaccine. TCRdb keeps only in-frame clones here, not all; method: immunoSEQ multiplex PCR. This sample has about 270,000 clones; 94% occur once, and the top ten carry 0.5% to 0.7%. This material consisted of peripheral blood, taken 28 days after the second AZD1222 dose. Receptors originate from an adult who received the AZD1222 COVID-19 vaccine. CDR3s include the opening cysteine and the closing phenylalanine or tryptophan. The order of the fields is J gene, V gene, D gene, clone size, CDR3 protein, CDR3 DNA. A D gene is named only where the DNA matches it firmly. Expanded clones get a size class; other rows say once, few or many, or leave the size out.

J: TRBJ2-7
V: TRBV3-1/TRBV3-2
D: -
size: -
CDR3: CASSQGPYNTYEQYF
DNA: TGTGCCAGCAGCCAAGGTCCATACAACACCTACGAGCAGTACTTC

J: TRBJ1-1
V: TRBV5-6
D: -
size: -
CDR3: CASSYSETGELANTEAFF
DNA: TGTGCCAGCAGCTACTCCGAGACAGGAGAATTGGCGAACACTGAAGCTTTCTTT

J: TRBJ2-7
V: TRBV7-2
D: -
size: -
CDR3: CASSLDAGNLYEQYF
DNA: TGTGCCAGCAGCTTGGACGCCGGGAATCTCTACGAGCAGTACTTC

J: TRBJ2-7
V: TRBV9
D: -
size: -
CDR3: CASSVGSHSGSNWYEQYF
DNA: TGTGCCAGCAGCGTAGGATCCCACTCGGGGTCAAATTGGTACGAGCAGTACTTC

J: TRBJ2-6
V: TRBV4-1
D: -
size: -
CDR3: CASSQDKGSGANVLTF
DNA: TGCGCCAGCAGCCAAGATAAGGGCTCTGGGGCCAACGTCCTGACTTTC

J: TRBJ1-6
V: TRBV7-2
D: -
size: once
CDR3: CASSLVAGGSPLHF
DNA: TGTGCCAGCAGCTTAGTGGCAGGTGGATCACCCCTCCACTTT

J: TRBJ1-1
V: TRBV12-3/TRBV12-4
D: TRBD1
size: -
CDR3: CATPRTGFYAFF
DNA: TGTGCCACCCCCCGGACAGGGTTTTATGCTTTCTTT

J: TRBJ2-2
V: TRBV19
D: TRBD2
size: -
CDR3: CASSGTSYTGELFF
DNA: TGTGCCAGCAGTGGGACTAGCTATACCGGGGAGCTGTTTTTT

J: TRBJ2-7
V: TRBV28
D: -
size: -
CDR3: CASGPSIIHEQYF
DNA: TGTGCCAGCGGACCCTCTATCATCCACGAGCAGTACTTC

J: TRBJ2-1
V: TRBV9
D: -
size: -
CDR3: CASSGRSESSYNEQFF
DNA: TGTGCCAGCAGCGGACGGTCAGAGAGCTCCTACAATGAGCAGTTCTTC

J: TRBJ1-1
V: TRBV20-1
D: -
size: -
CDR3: CSASFGGLNPEAFF
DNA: TGCAGTGCTAGTTTTGGAGGGCTTAATCCAGAAGCTTTCTTT

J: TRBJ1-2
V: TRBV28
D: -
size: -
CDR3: CASSAGLNYGYTF
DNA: TGTGCCAGCAGTGCGGGGCTCAACTATGGCTACACCTTC

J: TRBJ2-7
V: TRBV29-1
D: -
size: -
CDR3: CSVVQAPYEQYF
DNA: TGCAGCGTTGTGCAGGCGCCCTACGAGCAGTACTTC

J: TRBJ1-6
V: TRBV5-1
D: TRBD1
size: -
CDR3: CASSPDRQGSPLHF
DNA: TGCGCCAGCAGCCCGGACAGGCAGGGGTCACCCCTCCACTTT

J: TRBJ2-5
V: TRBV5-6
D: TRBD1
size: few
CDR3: CASSYTGEETQYF
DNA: TGTGCCAGCAGTTATACAGGGGAAGAGACCCAGTACTTC

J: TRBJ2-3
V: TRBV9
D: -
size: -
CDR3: CASSVTDSSTDTQYF
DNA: TGTGCCAGCAGCGTCACAGACTCTAGCACAGATACGCAGTATTTT

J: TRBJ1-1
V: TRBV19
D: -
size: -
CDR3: CASSRTVRNTEAFF
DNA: TGTGCCAGTAGTAGGACAGTGAGGAACACTGAAGCTTTCTTT

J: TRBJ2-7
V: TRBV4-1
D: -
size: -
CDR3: CASSPEGQSYEQYF
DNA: TGCGCCAGCAGCCCGGAGGGACAGTCCTACGAGCAGTACTTC

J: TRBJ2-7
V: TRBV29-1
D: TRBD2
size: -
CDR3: CSVDSGGSSYEQYF
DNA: TGCAGCGTCGACAGCGGGGGAAGCTCCTACGAGCAGTACTTC

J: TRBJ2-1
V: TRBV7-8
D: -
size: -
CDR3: CASSLGLNNEQFF
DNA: TGTGCCAGCAGCTTAGGCCTGAACAATGAGCAGTTCTTC

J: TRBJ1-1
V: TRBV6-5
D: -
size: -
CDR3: CASSSEGTEAFF
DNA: TGTGCCAGCAGTTCCGAGGGGACTGAAGCTTTCTTT

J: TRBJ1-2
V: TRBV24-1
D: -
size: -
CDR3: CATSDTRAYGYYGYTF
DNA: TGTGCCACCAGTGATACTAGGGCCTACGGCTACTATGGCTACACCTTC

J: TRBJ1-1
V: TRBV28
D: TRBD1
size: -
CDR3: CASSPRQGKPFF
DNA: TGTGCCAGCAGTCCCAGACAGGGTAAGCCTTTCTTT

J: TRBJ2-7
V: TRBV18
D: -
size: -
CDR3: CASSPASSYEQYF
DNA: TGTGCCAGCTCACCGGCTAGCAGCTACGAGCAGTACTTC

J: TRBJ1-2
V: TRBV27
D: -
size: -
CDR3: CASSGGGTNDYGYTF
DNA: TGTGCCAGCAGTGGGGGGGGGACAAATGATTATGGCTACACCTTC

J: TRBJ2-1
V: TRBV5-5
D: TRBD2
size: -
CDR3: CASSLGGLYNEQFF
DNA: TGTGCCAGCAGCTTGGGGGGACTATACAATGAGCAGTTCTTC